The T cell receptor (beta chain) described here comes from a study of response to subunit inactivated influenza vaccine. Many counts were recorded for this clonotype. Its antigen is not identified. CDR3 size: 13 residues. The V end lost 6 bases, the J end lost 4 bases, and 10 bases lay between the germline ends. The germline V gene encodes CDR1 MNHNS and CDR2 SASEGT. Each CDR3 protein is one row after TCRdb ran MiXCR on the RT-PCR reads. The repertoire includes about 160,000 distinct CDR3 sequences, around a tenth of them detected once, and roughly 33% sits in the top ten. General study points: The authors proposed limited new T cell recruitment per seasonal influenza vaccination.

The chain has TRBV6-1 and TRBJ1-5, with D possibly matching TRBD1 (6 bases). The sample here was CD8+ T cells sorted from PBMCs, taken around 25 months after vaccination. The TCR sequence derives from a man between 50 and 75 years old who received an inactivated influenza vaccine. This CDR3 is CASSHRDNQPQHF. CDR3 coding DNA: TGTGCCAGCAGCCACAGGGATAATCAGCCCCAGCATTTT.